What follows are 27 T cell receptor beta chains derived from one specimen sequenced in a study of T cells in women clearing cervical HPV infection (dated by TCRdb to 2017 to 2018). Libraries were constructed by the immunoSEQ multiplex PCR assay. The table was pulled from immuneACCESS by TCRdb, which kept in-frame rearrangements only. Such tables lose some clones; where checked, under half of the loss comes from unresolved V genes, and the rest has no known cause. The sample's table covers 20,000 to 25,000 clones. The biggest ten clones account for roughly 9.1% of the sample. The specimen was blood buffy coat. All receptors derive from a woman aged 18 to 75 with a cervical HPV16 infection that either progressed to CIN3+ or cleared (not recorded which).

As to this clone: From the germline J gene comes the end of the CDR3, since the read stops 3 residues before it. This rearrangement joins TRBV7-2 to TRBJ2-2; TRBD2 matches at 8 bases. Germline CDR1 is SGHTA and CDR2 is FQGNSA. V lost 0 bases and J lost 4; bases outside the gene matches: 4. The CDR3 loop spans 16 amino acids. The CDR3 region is CASSLAGAGATGELFF. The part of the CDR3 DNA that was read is TGTGCCAGCAGCTTAGCTGGAGCGGGGGCCACCGGGGAG.

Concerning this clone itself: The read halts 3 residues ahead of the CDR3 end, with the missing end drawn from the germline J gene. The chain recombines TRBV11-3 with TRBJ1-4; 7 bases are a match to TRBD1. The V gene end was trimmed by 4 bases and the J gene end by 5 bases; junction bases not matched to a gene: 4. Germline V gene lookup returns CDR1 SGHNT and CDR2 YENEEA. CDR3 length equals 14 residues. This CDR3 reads CASSYETGNEKLFF. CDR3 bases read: TGTGCCAGCAGCTACGAGACAGGGAATGAAAAA.

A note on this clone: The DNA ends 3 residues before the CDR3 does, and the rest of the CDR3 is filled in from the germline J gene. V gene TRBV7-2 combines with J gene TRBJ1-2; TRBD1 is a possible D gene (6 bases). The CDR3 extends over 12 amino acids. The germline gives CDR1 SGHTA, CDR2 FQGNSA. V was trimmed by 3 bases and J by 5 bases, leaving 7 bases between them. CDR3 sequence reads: CASSFQGYGYTF. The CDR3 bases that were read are TGTGCCAGCAGCTTCCAGGGGTATGGC.

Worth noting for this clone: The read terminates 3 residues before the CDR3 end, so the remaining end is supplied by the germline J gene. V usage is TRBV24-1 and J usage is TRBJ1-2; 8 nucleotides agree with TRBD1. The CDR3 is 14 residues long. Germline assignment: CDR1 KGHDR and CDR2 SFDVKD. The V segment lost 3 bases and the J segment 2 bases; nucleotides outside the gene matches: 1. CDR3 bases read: TGTGCCACCAGTGATCGGACAGGGAACTATGGC. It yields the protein CATSDRTGNYG. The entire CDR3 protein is CATSDRTGNYGYTF.

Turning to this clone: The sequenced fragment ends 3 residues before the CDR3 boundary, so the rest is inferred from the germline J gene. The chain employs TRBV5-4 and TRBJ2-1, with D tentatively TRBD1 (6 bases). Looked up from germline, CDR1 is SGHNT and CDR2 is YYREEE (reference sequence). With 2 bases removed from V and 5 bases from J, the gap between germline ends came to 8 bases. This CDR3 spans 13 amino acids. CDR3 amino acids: CASSFTGNNEQFF. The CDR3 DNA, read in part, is TGTGCCAGCAGCTTTACAGGGAACAATGAG. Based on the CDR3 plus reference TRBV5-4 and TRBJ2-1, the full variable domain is ETGVTQSPTHLIKTRGQQVTLRCSSQSGHNTVSWYQQALGQGPQFIFQYYREEENGRGNFPPRFSGLQFPNYSSELNVNALELDDSALYLCASSFTGNNEQFFGPGTRLTVL.

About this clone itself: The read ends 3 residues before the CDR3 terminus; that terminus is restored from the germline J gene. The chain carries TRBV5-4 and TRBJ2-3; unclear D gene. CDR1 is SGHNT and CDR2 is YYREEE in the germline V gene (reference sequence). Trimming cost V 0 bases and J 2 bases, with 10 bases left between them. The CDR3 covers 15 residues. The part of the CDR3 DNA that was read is TGTGCCAGCAGCTTGGGGGCCAGAATCACAGATACG. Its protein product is CASSLGARITDT. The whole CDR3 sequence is CASSLGARITDTQYF.

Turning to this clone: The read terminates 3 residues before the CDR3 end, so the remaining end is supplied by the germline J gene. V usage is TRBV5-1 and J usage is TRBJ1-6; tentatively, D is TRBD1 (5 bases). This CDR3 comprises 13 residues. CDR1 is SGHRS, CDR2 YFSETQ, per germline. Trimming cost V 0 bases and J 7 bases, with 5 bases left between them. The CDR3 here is CASSLGQNSPLHF. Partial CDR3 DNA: TGCGCCAGCAGCTTGGGACAGAATTCACCC.

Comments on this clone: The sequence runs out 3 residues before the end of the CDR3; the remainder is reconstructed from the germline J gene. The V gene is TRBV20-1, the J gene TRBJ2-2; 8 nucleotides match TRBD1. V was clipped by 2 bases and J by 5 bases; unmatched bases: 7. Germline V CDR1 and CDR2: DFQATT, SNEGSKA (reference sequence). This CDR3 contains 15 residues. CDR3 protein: CSARSQRQGTGELFF. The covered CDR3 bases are TGCAGTGCTAGATCCCAAAGACAGGGGACCGGGGAG.

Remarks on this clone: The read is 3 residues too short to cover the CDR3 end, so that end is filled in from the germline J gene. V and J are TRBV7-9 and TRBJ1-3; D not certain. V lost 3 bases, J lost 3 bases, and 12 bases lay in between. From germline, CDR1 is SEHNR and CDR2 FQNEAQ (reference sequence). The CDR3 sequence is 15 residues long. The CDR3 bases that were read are TGTGCCAGCAGCTTCCGGGGAACCGGTGGAAACACC. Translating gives CASSFRGTGGNT. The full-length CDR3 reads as CASSFRGTGGNTIYF.

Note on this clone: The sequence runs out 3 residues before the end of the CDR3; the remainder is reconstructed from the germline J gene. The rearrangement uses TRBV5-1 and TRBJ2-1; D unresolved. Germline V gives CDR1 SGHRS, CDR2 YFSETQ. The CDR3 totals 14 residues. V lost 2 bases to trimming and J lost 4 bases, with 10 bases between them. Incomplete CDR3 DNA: TGCGCCAGCAGCTTAGTTACCGGGTACAATGAG. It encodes CASSLVTGYNE. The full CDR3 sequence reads CASSLVTGYNEQFF. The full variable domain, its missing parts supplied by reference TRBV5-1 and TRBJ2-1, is KAGVTQTPRYLIKTRGQQVTLSCSPISGHRSVSWYQQTPGQGLQFLFEYFSETQRNKGNFPGRFSGRQFSNSRSEMNVSTLELGDSALYLCASSLVTGYNEQFFGPGTRLTVL.

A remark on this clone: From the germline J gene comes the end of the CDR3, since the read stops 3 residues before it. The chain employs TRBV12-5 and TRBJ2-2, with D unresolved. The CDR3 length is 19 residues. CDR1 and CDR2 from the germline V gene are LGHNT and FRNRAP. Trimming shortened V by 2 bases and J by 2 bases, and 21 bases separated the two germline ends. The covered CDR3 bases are TGTGCTAGTGGTTTGACCCTGGTCCTCGGTGTCTCTAACACCGGGGAG. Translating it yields CASGLTLVLGVSNTGE. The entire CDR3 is CASGLTLVLGVSNTGELFF. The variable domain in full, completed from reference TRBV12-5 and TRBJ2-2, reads DARVTQTPRHKVTEMGQEVTMRCQPILGHNTVFWYRQTMMQGLELLAYFRNRAPLDDSGMPKDRFSAEMPDATLATLKIQPSEPRDSAVYFCASGLTLVLGVSNTGELFFGEGSRLTVL.

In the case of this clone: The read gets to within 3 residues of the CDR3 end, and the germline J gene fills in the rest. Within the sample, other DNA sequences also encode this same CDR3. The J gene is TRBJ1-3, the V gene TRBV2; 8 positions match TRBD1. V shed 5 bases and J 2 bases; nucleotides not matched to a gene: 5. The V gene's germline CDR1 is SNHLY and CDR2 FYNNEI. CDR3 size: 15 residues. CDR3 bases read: TGTGCCAGCAGTCAAAGGACAGGGACTGGAAACACC. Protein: CASSQRTGTGNT. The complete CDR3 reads CASSQRTGTGNTIYF.

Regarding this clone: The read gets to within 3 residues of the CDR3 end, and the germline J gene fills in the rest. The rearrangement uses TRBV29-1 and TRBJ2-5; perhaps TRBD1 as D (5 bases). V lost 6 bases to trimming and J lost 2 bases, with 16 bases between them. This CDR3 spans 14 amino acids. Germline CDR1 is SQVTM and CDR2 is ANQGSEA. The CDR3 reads CSVLWQGEQETQYF. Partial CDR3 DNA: TGCAGCGTCCTGTGGCAGGGTGAACAAGAGACC.

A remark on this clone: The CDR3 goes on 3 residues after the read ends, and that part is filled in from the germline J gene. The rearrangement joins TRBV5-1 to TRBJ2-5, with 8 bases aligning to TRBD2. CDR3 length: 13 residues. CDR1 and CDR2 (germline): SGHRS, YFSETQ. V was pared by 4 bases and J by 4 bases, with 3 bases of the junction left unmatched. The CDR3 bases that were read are TGCGCCAGCAGCGGGGCGGGGGGAGAGACC. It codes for CASSGAGGET. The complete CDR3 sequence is CASSGAGGETQYF. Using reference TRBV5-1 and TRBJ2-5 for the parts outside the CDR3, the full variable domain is KAGVTQTPRYLIKTRGQQVTLSCSPISGHRSVSWYQQTPGQGLQFLFEYFSETQRNKGNFPGRFSGRQFSNSRSEMNVSTLELGDSALYLCASSGAGGETQYFGPGTRLLVL.

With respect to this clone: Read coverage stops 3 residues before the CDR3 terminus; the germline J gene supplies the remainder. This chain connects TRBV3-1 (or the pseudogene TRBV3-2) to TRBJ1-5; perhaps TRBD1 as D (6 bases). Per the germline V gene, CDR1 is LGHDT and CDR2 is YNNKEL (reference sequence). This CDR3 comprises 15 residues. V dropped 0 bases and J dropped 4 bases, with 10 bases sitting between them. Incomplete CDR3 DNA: TGTGCCAGCAGCCAAGATTTACAGGGAAATCAGCCC. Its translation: CASSQDLQGNQP. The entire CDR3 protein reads CASSQDLQGNQPQHF.

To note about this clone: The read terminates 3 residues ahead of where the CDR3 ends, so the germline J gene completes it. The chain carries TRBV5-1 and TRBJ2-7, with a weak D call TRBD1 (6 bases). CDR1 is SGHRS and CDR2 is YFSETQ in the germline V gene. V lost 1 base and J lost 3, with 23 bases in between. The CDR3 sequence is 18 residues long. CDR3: CASSLRTATSLGHYEQYF. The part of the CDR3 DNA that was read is TGCGCCAGCAGCTTGCGGACAGCGACTTCGCTCGGCCACTACGAG.

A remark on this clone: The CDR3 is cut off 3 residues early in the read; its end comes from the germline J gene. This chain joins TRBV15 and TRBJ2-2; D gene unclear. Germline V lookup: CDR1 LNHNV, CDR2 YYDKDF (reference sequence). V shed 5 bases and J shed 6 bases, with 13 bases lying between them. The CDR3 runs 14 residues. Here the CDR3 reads CATSSRSGPGELFF. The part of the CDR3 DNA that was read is TGTGCCACCAGCTCCCGCAGTGGGCCCGGGGAG.

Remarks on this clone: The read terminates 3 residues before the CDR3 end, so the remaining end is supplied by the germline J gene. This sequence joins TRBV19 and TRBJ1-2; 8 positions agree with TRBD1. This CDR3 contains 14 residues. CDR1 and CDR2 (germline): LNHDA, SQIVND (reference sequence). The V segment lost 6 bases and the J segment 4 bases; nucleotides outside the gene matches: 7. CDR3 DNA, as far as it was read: TGTGCCAGTAGCAACTACAGGGGGTCCTATGGC. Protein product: CASSNYRGSYG. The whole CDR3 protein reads CASSNYRGSYGYTF.

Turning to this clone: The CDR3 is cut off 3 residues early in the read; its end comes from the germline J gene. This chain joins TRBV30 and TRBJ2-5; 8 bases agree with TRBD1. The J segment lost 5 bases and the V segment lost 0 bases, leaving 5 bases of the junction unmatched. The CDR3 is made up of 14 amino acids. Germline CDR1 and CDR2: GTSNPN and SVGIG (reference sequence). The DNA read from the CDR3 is TGTGCCTGGAGTGTACGACAGGGGTGGGAGACC. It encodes CAWSVRQGWET. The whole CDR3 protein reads CAWSVRQGWETQYF. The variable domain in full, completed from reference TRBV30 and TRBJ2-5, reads SQTIHQWPATLVQPVGSPLSLECTVEGTSNPNLYWYRQAAGRGLQLLFYSVGIGQISSEVPQNLSASRPQDRQFILSSKKLLLSDSGFYLCAWSVRQGWETQYFGPGTRLLVL.

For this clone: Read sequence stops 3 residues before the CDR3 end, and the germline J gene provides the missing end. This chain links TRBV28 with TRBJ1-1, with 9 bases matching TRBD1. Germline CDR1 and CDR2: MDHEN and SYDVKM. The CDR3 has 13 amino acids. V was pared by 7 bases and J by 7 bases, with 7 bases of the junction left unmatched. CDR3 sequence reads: CASTRTGEGEAFF. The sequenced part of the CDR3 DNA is TGTGCCAGCACCAGGACAGGGGAGGGTGAA.

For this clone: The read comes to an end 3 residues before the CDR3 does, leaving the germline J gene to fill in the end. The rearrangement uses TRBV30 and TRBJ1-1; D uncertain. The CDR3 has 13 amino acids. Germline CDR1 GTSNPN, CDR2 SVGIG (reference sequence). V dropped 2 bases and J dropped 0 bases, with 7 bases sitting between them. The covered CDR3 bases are TGTGCCTGGAGTACGGGTTTGAACACTGAA. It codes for CAWSTGLNTE. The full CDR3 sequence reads CAWSTGLNTEAFF.

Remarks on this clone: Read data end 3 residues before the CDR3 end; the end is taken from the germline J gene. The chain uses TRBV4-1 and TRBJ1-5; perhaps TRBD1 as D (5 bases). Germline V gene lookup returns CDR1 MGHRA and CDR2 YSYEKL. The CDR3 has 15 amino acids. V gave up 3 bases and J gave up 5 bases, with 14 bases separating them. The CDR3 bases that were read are TGCGCCAGCAGCCATACGAGCAGGGTGGATCAGCCC. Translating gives CASSHTSRVDQP. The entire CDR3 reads CASSHTSRVDQPQHF.

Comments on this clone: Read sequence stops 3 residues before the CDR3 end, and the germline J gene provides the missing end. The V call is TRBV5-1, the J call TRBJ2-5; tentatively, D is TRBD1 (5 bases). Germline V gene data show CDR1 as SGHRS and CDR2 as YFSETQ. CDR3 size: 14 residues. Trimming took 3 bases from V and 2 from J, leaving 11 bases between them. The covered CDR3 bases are TGCGCCAGCAGCTACAGACAGATACAAGAGACC. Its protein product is CASSYRQIQET. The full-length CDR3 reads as CASSYRQIQETQYF. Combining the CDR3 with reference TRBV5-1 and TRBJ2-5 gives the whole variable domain KAGVTQTPRYLIKTRGQQVTLSCSPISGHRSVSWYQQTPGQGLQFLFEYFSETQRNKGNFPGRFSGRQFSNSRSEMNVSTLELGDSALYLCASSYRQIQETQYFGPGTRLLVL.

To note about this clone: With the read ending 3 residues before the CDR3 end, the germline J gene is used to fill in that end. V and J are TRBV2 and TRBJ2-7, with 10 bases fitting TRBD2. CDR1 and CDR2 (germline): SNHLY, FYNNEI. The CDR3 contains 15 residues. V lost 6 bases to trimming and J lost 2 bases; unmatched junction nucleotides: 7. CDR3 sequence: CASRLGLAETYEQYF. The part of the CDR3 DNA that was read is TGTGCCAGCAGGTTAGGACTAGCGGAGACCTACGAG.

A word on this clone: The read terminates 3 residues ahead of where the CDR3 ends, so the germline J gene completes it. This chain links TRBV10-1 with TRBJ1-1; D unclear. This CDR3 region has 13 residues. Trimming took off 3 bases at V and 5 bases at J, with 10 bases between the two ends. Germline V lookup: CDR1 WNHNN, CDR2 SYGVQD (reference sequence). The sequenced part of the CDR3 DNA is TGCGCCAGCAGTGATCCGGGGAGGACTGAA. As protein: CASSDPGRTE. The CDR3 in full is CASSDPGRTEAFF.

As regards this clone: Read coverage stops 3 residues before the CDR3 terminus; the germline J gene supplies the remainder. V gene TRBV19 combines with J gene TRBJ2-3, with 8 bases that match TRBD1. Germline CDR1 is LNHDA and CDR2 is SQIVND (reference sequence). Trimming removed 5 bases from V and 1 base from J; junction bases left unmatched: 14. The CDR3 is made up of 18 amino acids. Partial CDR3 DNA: TGTGCCAGTAGTCCCAAGGACAGGGCGCTTTGGGGCACAGATACG. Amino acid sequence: CASSPKDRALWGTDT. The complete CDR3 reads CASSPKDRALWGTDTQYF.

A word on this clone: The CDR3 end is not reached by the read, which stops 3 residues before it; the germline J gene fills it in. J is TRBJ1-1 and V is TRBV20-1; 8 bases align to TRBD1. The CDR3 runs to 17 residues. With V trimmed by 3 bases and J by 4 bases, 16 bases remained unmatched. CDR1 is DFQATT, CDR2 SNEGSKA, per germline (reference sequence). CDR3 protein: CSARVSTGTGAGTEAFF. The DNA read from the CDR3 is TGCAGTGCTAGGGTATCGACCGGGACAGGAGCCGGCACTGAA.